This T cell receptor (beta chain) was sequenced during a study of shared clonotypes between healthy human individuals. Only in-frame clones appear in the TCRdb table, and some are missing; sequencing was by immunoSEQ multiplex PCR. Among 1 million to 1.3 million clones listed, about 80% were seen once. This receptor was identified in a man aged 18 to 30 in good health. Some clones in this sample may be carry-over from other donors' samples. Sequenced input: memory CD4+ T cells from PBMCs. Subset here: CD45RA-negative fraction.

The chain's CDR3 is CSAKPGQTYTF. The DNA for the CDR3 is TGCAGTGCTAAGCCGGGACAGACCTACACCTTC. The chain is built from TRBV20-1 and TRBJ1-2; TRBD1 agrees at 7 bases. The CDR3 has 11 amino acids. With V trimmed by 4 bases and J by 10 bases, 6 bases remained unmatched. Germline CDR1 and CDR2: DFQATT and SNEGSKA (reference sequence).